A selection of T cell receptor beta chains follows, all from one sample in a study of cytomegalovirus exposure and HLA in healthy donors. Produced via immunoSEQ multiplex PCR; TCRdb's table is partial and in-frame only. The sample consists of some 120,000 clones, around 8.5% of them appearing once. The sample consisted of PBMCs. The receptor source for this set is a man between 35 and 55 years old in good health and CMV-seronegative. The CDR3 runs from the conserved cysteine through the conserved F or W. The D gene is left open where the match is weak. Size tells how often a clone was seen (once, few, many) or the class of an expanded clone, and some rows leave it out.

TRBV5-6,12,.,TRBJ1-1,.,TGTGCCAGCAGCTGGACACAGGGCGAAGCTTTCTTT,CASSWTQGEAFF
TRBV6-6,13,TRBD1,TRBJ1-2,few,TGTGCCAGCGAGGACAGGGGGCTGAATGGCTACACCTTC,CASEDRGLNGYTF
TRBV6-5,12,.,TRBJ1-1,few,TGTGCCAGCAGGGGGGGTGTGAGTGAAGCTTTCTTT,CASRGGVSEAFF
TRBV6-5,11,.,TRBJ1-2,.,TGTGCCAGCAGTTCGACAGGTGGCTACACCTTC,CASSSTGGYTF
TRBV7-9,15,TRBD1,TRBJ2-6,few,TGTGCCAGCACCCTGACAGGGTCTGGGGCCAACGTCCTGACTTTC,CASTLTGSGANVLTF
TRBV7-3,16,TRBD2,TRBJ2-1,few,TGTGCCAGCAGCTCTGCAGCGGGGGGAGTTTACAATGAGCAGTTCTTC,CASSSAAGGVYNEQFF
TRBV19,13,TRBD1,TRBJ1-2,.,TGTGCCAGTAACCCGGACAGGGCGAATGGCTACACCTTC,CASNPDRANGYTF
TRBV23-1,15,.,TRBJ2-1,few,TGCGCCAGCAGGGGCCCCCTGAGCTCCTACAATGAGCAGTTCTTC,CASRGPLSSYNEQFF
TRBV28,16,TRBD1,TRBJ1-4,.,TGTGCCAGCAGTCCCTATACCGACAGGGGACGAGAAAAACTGTTTTTT,CASSPYTDRGREKLFF
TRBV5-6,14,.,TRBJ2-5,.,TGTGCCAGCAGCTTGGGGGCCGTCCGGGAGACCCAGTACTTC,CASSLGAVRETQYF
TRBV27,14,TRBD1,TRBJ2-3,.,TGTGCCAGCTCCGACAGGGGGCGGGCAGATACGCAGTATTTT,CASSDRGRADTQYF
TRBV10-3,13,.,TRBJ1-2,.,TGTGCCATCAGTGAGGGGAGCCACTATGGCTACACCTTC,CAISEGSHYGYTF
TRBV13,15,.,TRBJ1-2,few,TGTGCCAGCAGCTTGGGACTCAGGAGTAACTATGGCTACACCTTC,CASSLGLRSNYGYTF